This entry describes one T cell receptor beta chain. This clonotype occurred many times. The clone's antigen remains unknown. Within one base of it there is no much larger clone, and no base qualities were kept. The CDR3 measures 14 amino acids from cysteine to phenylalanine. The CDR3 DNA has 42 bases and is translated from base 1. CDR1 and CDR2 (SGHTA, FQGNSA) derive from the germline V gene. V is shortened by 3 bases, J by 5 bases, and the region joining them spans 13 bases. Library prep was done by multiplex PCR. For sequencing, an Illumina HiSeq 4000 was employed. CDR3 regions were amplified by Arm-PCR with iRepertoire HTBI primers to construct TCR beta libraries. PCR products were gel purified before sequencing. The original methods were these. Gene usage analysis of CDR3 amino acid clonotypes used the 62 TRBV and 14 to 15 TRBJ segments found across samples. COPE and FqMerger were used to merge filtered high-quality paired reads into contigs. BLAST was used to align contigs to the IMGT TRBV, TRBD and TRBJ reference genes, and CDR3 was defined following IMGT. Any clonotype with a frequency above 0.1% was counted as a highly expanded clone. Shannon entropy served as the measure of repertoire diversity, while the Gini coefficient captured V-J evenness. A clonotype found in more than one individual was treated as public. TCRdb trimmed public reads at Q25 via fastp, called clones via MiXCR and kept in-frame beta chains. Each CDR3 protein appears once, grouped with its most common genes and DNA. The V and J calls were determined by TCRdb, not by the authors. Counted in this sample were 200,000 to 250,000 distinct CDR3 sequences; 20% to 25% of them appeared once. Approximately 15% of the sample goes to the ten largest clones.

This sample stems from a study of regulatory T cells in long-lasting Graves disease (dated by TCRdb to the early 2020s). For the study in its entirety: In the newly diagnosed Graves' disease group, patients had been taking antithyroid drugs for less than 3 months. This study used TCR sequencing and RNA sequencing of peripheral blood to compare persistent Graves' disease patients against newly diagnosed Graves' disease patients. A total of 33 samples were covered by TCR sequencing, comprising approximately 13 persistent and around 20 newly diagnosed Graves' disease patients. The study was conducted in China and was registered as a clinical trial.

Overall study outcomes, separate from this receptor: Peripheral blood alone was examined, since thyroid tissue, which constituted the primary lesion, could not be accessed. More public clonotypes were shared among persistent patients (roughly 3,000) than among newly diagnosed patients (roughly 1,000). Sequencing and analysis were restricted to the TCR beta chain. Persistent disease showed preferential use of TRBV28, TRBJ1-2 and TRBJ2-5, whereas newly diagnosed disease favored TRBV20-1 and TRBJ2-1. The authors acknowledged the small sample size as a limitation that may reduce accuracy. Lower TCR Shannon entropy and fewer highly expanded clones were observed in persistent Graves' disease patients than in newly diagnosed patients, which suggested clonal expansion.

The sample's time point label is to be understood as: newly diagnosed GD, antithyroid drugs for less than 3 months. RNA was extracted from PBMCs in TRIzol for both TCR sequencing and RNA sequencing. The diagnosis of Graves' disease was made according to American Thyroid Association guidelines. The patients came from an endocrinology department in Xi'an, China. Each patient gave approximately 10 milliliters of peripheral blood, collected in an EDTA anticoagulant tube. Ficoll Paque Plus density gradient separation was used to isolate PBMCs, and no additional T cell sorting was done. An Agilent 2100 Bioanalyzer and agarose gel were used to check RNA quality, and a NanoDrop 2000 was used to measure RNA concentration.

This clonotype was sampled from a female donor with Graves disease. This specimen was peripheral blood mononuclear cells (PBMCs), taken at new diagnosis, from a patient treated with antithyroid drugs. The V gene is TRBV7-2 and the J gene is TRBJ1-2; a tentative D call is TRBD1 (6 bases match). The CDR3 region reads CASSFDRRLYGYTF. The nucleotide sequence reads as follows: TGTGCCAGCAGCTTTGACAGGCGACTTTATGGCTACACCTTC. With all but the CDR3 taken from the reference TRBV7-2 and TRBJ1-2 genes, the full variable domain is: GAGVSQSPSNKVTEKGKDVELRCDPISGHTALYWYRQSLGQGLEFLIYFQGNSAPDKSGLPSDRFSAERTGGSVSTLTIQRTQQEDSAVYLCASSFDRRLYGYTFGSGTRLTVV.